These 21 T cell receptor beta chains were all obtained from the same sample, sequenced in a study of blood T cells in healthy people across ages (dated by TCRdb to about 2015). The method was 5' RACE. The sequencer was an Illumina HiSeq 2500. A second PCR of about 6 to 11 cycles was performed with a sample-barcoded 5' primer and a J-beta primer mix. The public reads were run again by TCRdb, first through fastp at Q25 and then through MiXCR, and only productive beta chains were kept. Each entry merges the rows of one CDR3 protein and shows their most common DNA and genes. This sample gives some 900,000 distinct CDR3 sequences in total; about 44% of them show up just once. Of the sample, around an eighth falls within the top ten clones. Sequencing was carried out using blood. Receptor source: a man younger than 45 in good health.

This clonotype appeared a few times. The chain joins TRBV25-1 to TRBJ2-5; D ambiguous. The germline CDR1 and CDR2 sequences are MGHDK and SYGVNS. CDR3 length: 11 residues. With 1 base removed from V and 11 bases from J, the gap between germline ends came to 8 bases. CDR3 sequence: CASSEFNEQYF. In DNA form, the CDR3 reads TGTGCCAGCAGTGAATTCAATGAGCAGTACTTC. Looking up the rest from reference TRBV25-1 and TRBJ2-5 gives the full variable domain: EADIYQTPRYLVIGTGKKITLECSQTMGHDKMYWYQQDPGMELHLIHYSYGVNSTEKGDLSSESTVSRIRTEHFPLTLESARPSHTSQYLCASSEFNEQYFGPGTRLLVL.

This clonotype was picked up a small number of times. The V and J genes are TRBV12-3 or TRBV12-4 and TRBJ1-2; 7 nucleotides line up with TRBD1. Trimming took 4 bases from V and 7 from J; bases not matched to a gene: 15. The CDR3 spans 16 residues. CDR3 nucleotides: TGTGCCAGCAGTTCGGGCCAAGGGGGCGATCGCCTTGGCTACACCTTC. Protein product: CASSSGQGGDRLGYTF.

The chain recombines TRBV11-3 with TRBJ2-4; 7 bases are shared with TRBD1. The CDR3 sequence is 16 residues long. The ends lost 2 bases at V and 0 bases at J; junction bases unmatched: 4. Germline CDR1 is SGHNT and CDR2 is YENEEA. This CDR3 reads CASSLMGQIAKNIQYF. CDR3 bases: TGTGCCAGCAGCTTAATGGGACAGATAGCCAAAAACATTCAGTACTTC. The full variable domain, its missing parts supplied by reference TRBV11-3 and TRBJ2-4, is EAGVVQSPRYKIIEKKQPVAFWCNPISGHNTLYWYLQNLGQGPELLIRYENEEAVDDSQLPKDRFSAERLKGVDSTLKIQPAELGDSAVYLCASSLMGQIAKNIQYFGAGTRLSVL.

This clonotype was observed a handful of times. The chain joins TRBV3-1 to TRBJ2-2, with a possible D match to TRBD1 (5 bases). Trimming cost V 3 bases and J 1 base, with 9 bases left between them. Germline values: CDR1 LGHDT, CDR2 YNNKEL (reference sequence). This CDR3 spans 15 amino acids. This CDR3 reads CASSQPGMNTGELFF. Here the CDR3 DNA reads TGTGCCAGCAGCCAGCCAGGGATGAACACCGGGGAGCTGTTTTTT.

Only a few counts were recorded for this clonotype. This rearrangement joins TRBV10-3 to TRBJ2-7, with 10 bases identical to TRBD1. Germline values: CDR1 ENHRY, CDR2 SYGVKD. V shed 3 bases, J shed 4 bases, and the junction held 3 bases outside the gene matches. CDR3 size: 14 residues. CDR3 in DNA: TGTGCCATCAGTGACCGGGACAGGGGTTACGAGCAGTACTTC. Translating it yields CAISDRDRGYEQYF.

This clonotype has a handful of counts. V is TRBV28 and J is TRBJ2-4; D is perhaps TRBD2 (6 bases). Trimming removed 4 bases at V and 0 bases at J, with 10 bases between. The CDR3 runs 15 residues. The germline V gene encodes CDR1 MDHEN and CDR2 SYDVKM. The CDR3 is CASSSGGVAKNIQYF. CDR3 bases: TGTGCCAGCAGTTCGGGCGGGGTAGCCAAAAACATTCAGTACTTC.

The rearrangement joins TRBV28 to TRBJ1-1, with TRBD1 identical over 10 bases. Trimming at V came to 5 bases and at J to 5 bases, leaving 5 bases not matched to a gene. This CDR3 contains 14 residues. Germline V CDR1 and CDR2: MDHEN, SYDVKM. The CDR3 protein is CASSVLDRGTEAFF. DNA of the CDR3: TGTGCCAGCAGTGTGTTGGACAGGGGGACTGAAGCTTTCTTT.

The J gene is TRBJ2-1, the V gene TRBV20-1, with 7 bases lining up with TRBD1. The CDR3 covers 13 residues. Germline assignment: CDR1 DFQATT and CDR2 SNEGSKA (reference sequence). J was trimmed by 9 bases and V by 4 bases; bases with no gene match: 9. The CDR3 DNA sequence: TGCAGTGCTAAAGACAGGGAACAGCCTGAGCAGTTCTTC. This codes for CSAKDREQPEQFF.

V usage is TRBV6-5 and J usage is TRBJ2-3; TRBD2 aligns across 13 bases. The CDR3 covers 16 residues. CDR1 is MNHEY, CDR2 SVGAGI, per germline. V lost 5 bases, J lost 1 base, and 3 bases stayed unmatched. The CDR3 DNA is TGTGCCAGCAGTAAACTAGCGGGGGGGGGCACAGATACGCAGTATTTT. The encoded protein is CASSKLAGGGTDTQYF.

The chain carries TRBV12-3 or TRBV12-4 and TRBJ1-5, with D perhaps matching TRBD1 (5 bases). The CDR3 is 16 residues long. Trimming removed 3 bases at V and 7 bases at J, with 19 bases between. The CDR3 bases are TGTGCCAGCAGTTTTTCAACCGACCCCGCAGGGCAGCCCCAGCATTTT. It codes for CASSFSTDPAGQPQHF.

J is TRBJ2-7 and V is TRBV29-1; D is uncertain. This CDR3 region has 13 residues. V was pared by 4 bases and J by 6 bases, with 16 bases between. Germline-derived CDR1 and CDR2 are SQVTM and ANQGSEA. Written as DNA, the CDR3 is TGCAGCGTTGGCCGGACCAGGACGTTCGAGCAGTACTTC. Translating it yields CSVGRTRTFEQYF.

This clonotype appeared many times. Germline is not matched at one junction end, which may reflect a read error. The rearrangement joins TRBV20-1 to TRBJ2-1; the D is unclear. The CDR3 extends over 11 amino acids. Per the germline V gene, CDR1 is DFQATT and CDR2 is SNEGSKA (reference sequence). CDR3: CSAREYSEQFF. The CDR3 nucleotides are TGCAGTGCCCGAGAGTACAGTGAGCAGTTCTTC.

V usage is TRBV13 and J usage is TRBJ2-4; D may match TRBD1 or TRBD2 (5 bases each). V was cut by 7 bases and J by 5 bases, with 21 bases left in between. CDR1 is PRHDT and CDR2 is FYEKMQ in the germline V gene (reference sequence). The CDR3 is 16 amino acids. The CDR3 DNA sequence: TGTGCCAGCAACCCGCCCGGCAGGGAGAAAGAAAACATTCAGTACTTC. As protein: CASNPPGREKENIQYF.

About this clonotype: One end of the junction varies from germline; a read error may be responsible. This sequence joins TRBV29-1 and TRBJ2-3; TRBD2 matches at 7 bases. The CDR3 has 16 residues. The germline V gene encodes CDR1 SQVTM and CDR2 ANQGSEA. The CDR3 loop reads CSVPGRATTSTDTRYF. DNA of the CDR3: TGCAGCGTTCCAGGGAGGGCGACAACTAGCACAGATACGCGGTATTTT.

This clonotype came up a few times. The chain links TRBV6-2 or TRBV6-3 to TRBJ2-7, with D perhaps assigned TRBD1 or TRBD2 (5 bases each). The CDR3 extends over 16 amino acids. The V gene lost 0 bases and the J gene lost 3 bases, with 15 bases spanning the gap. Germline assignment: CDR1 MNHEY and CDR2 SVGEGT. CDR3 in DNA: TGTGCCAGCAGTTACTCGGGGACCACCCCCTTCTACGAGCAGTACTTC. Its protein is CASSYSGTTPFYEQYF.

This chain uses TRBV6-2 or TRBV6-3 with TRBJ2-7, with TRBD1 matching 7 bases. Gene TRBJ2-4 matches the end of the DNA better, so the J call may be wrong. The germline gives CDR1 MNHEY, CDR2 SVGEGT. This CDR3 has 12 residues. The CDR3 nucleotides are TGTGCCATCACCAACAGGGGAGACATTCAGTACTTC. Translation gives CAITNRGDIQYF.

There are a few counts of this clonotype. The chain has TRBV4-2 and TRBJ1-4, with D possibly being TRBD1 (6 bases). The ends were cut back, 1 base at V and 8 bases at J, with 14 bases in the middle. The CDR3 has 15 residues. The germline V gene encodes CDR1 LGHNA and CDR2 YNFKEQ. CDR3 protein: CASSQGGRLGEKLFF. DNA for the CDR3: TGTGCCAGCAGCCAAGGGGGGCGGCTGGGAGAAAAACTGTTTTTT.

This clonotype was found many times. The rearrangement uses TRBV7-2 and TRBJ2-7; D not certain. Germline V lookup: CDR1 SGHTA, CDR2 FQGNSA. V gave up 0 bases and J gave up 4 bases, with 4 bases separating them. The CDR3 length is 12 residues. The CDR3 sequence is CASSLAPYEQYF. The DNA of the CDR3 is TGTGCCAGCAGCTTAGCGCCTTACGAGCAGTACTTC.

In this sample, this clonotype turned up a few times. The rearrangement uses TRBV10-3 and TRBJ2-7; D is unclear. CDR3 size: 13 residues. V was pared by 2 bases and J by 3 bases, with 8 bases between. The germline V gene encodes CDR1 ENHRY and CDR2 SYGVKD. This chain's CDR3 is CAISEGYLYEQYF. In nucleotides, the CDR3 is TGTGCCATCAGTGAGGGGTACCTCTACGAGCAGTACTTC.

This clonotype was seen a few times. V and J are TRBV28 and TRBJ1-2; D might be TRBD1 (5 bases). V gave up 9 bases and J gave up 2 bases, with 7 bases separating them. The CDR3 is made up of 11 amino acids. Looked up from germline, CDR1 is MDHEN and CDR2 is SYDVKM. The CDR3 nucleotides read TGTGCCAGTAAGGGGAACTATGGCTACACCTTC. Encoded protein: CASKGNYGYTF.

The CDR3 reads CASSRGDSPYEQYF. DNA of the CDR3: TGTGCCAGCTCCCGAGGGGACAGCCCCTACGAGCAGTACTTC. V is TRBV11-3 and J is TRBJ2-7, with 7 bases identical to TRBD1. The CDR3 length is 14 residues. Unmatched junction bases numbered 9, after V lost 8 bases and J lost 2 bases. In germline, CDR1 is SGHNT, CDR2 YENEEA.